This TCR beta chain was recovered during a study of shared clonotypes between healthy human individuals. Study results and limitations: The represented genetic and exposure-history diversity was limited by the small number of donors.

This table comes from immunoSEQ multiplex PCR, and its TCRdb copy is limited to in-frame clones, with some not included. The sample consists of some 1,600,000 clones, 95% to 99% of them appearing once. This CDR3 comprises 14 residues. Trimming removed 3 bases from V and 7 bases from J; junction bases left unmatched: 7. Germline CDR1 reads SGHNT; CDR2 reads YYREEE (reference sequence). Concerning this clone itself: Its antigen is currently unknown.

The sequenced sample was naive CD4+ T cells sorted from blood. Subset described: CD45RA+ positively selected. This chain uses TRBV5-4 with TRBJ2-7; TRBD1 matches at 10 bases. This TCR came from a man younger than 40 in good health. CDR3 DNA: TGTGCCAGCAGCTGGGACAGGGGAAGTGAAGAGCAGTACTTC. Protein product: CASSWDRGSEEQYF.